Below are 5 T cell receptor beta chains sequenced from a single sample in a study of cytomegalovirus exposure and HLA in healthy donors. PCR employed 60 Vbeta and 13 Jbeta primers. Here immunoSEQ multiplex PCR was the method, and the copy in TCRdb shows in-frame clones only, minus some. The top ten hold about 2.5% of the sample, which has 160,000 or so clones, approximately 72% seen once. The sequencing sample was made of PBMCs. The origin of the receptors is a human donor in good health.

V gene TRBV23-1 combines with J gene TRBJ2-3, with no clear D. TRBV23-1 is identified as an open reading frame with a role that is uncertain. The V and J ends lost 7 bases and 2 bases respectively, with 13 bases between them. CDR3 length: 14 amino acids. DNA for the CDR3: TGCGCCAGCACTCGAGCCACTGACACAGATACGCAGTATTTT. As protein: CASTRATDTDTQYF.

The chain joins TRBV12-5 to TRBJ1-2; 8 nucleotides align to TRBD1. The CDR3 loop spans 13 amino acids. V shed 5 bases, J shed 3 bases, and the junction held 2 bases outside the gene matches. Germline V gene lookup returns CDR1 LGHNT and CDR2 FRNRAP. The CDR3: CASGGQGYYGYTF. CDR3 DNA: TGTGCTAGTGGTGGACAGGGATACTATGGCTACACCTTC.

V is TRBV18 and J is TRBJ1-1, with D uncertain. Germline CDR1 and CDR2: KGHSH and LQKENI. The ends were cut back, 1 base at V and 11 bases at J, with 17 bases in the middle. The CDR3 covers 14 residues. The CDR3 DNA follows: TGTGCCAGCTCACCACAGAGGGAGGGTGAGGCGGCTTTCTTT. It translates to CASSPQREGEAAFF.

The chain links TRBV7-3 to TRBJ1-1; 9 bases align to TRBD1. The CDR3 covers 16 residues. The J segment lost 1 base and the V segment lost 5 bases, leaving 8 bases of the junction unmatched. Germline CDR1 and CDR2: SGHTA and FQGTGA. DNA for the CDR3: TGTGCCAGCAGCACCACAGGGGGCGCGGGGAACACTGAAGCTTTCTTT. It encodes CASSTTGGAGNTEAFF.

The chain joins TRBV5-1 to TRBJ2-5, with 8 bases matching TRBD1. This CDR3 region has 16 residues. Losses at the gene ends were 0 bases for V and 2 bases for J; bases not matched to a gene: 6. The germline CDR1 and CDR2 sequences are SGHRS and YFSETQ. The CDR3 coding sequence is TGCGCCAGCAGCTTGGGTGGGACAGGCGGTCAAGAGACCCAGTACTTC. This codes for CASSLGGTGGQETQYF.